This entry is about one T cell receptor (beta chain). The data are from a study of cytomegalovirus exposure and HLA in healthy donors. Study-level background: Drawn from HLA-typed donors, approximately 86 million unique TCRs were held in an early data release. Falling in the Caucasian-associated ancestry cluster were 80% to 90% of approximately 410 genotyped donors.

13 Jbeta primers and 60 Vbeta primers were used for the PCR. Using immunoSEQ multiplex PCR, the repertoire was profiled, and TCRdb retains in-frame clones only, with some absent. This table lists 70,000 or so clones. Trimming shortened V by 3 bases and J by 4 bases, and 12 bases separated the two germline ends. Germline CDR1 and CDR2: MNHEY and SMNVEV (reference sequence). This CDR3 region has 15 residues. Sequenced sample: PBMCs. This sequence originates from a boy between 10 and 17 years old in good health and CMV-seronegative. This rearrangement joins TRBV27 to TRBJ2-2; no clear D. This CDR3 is CASSFDFYATGELFF. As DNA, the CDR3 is TGTGCCAGCAGTTTTGACTTTTATGCCACCGGGGAGCTGTTTTTT.